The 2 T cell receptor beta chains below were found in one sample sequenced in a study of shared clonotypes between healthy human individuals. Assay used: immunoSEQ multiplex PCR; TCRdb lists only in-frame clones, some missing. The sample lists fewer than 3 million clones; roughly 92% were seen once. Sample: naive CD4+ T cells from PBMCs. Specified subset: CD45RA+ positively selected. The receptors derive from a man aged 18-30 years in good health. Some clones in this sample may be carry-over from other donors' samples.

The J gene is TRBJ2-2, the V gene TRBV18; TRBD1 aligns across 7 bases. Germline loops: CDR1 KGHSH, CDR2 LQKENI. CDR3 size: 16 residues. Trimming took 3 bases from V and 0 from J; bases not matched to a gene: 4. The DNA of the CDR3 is TGTGCCAGCTCACCGAAGGGGACAGCGAACACCGGGGAGCTGTTTTTT. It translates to CASSPKGTANTGELFF. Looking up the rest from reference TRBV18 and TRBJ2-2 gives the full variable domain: NAGVMQNPRHLVRRRGQEARLRCSPMKGHSHVYWYRQLPEEGLKFMVYLQKENIIDESGMPKERFSAEFPKEGPSILRIQQVVRGDSAAYFCASSPKGTANTGELFFGEGSRLTVL.

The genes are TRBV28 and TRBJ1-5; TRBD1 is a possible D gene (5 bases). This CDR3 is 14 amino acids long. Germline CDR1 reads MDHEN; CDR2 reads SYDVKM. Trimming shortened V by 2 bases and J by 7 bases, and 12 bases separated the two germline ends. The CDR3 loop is CASSLEGLGQPQHF. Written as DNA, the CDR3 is TGTGCCAGCAGTTTAGAGGGACTGGGGCAGCCCCAGCATTTT.